One TCR beta chain is described in this entry. This sample stems from a study of cytomegalovirus exposure and HLA in healthy donors. Germline V gene data show CDR1 as SNHLY and CDR2 as FYNNEI. The CDR3 contains 12 residues. The V and J ends lost 6 bases and 5 bases respectively, with 10 bases between them. PCR used 60 Vbeta primers and 13 Jbeta primers. Some clones are missing from TCRdb's copy, which holds only in-frame ones; the method was immunoSEQ multiplex PCR. The sample totals 150,000 to 200,000 clones; its top ten clones hold 1% to 1.5%. The genes are TRBV2 and TRBJ1-2; unclear D gene. The sample consisted of PBMCs. This clonotype was sampled from a woman in her sixties in good health and CMV-seronegative. DNA of the CDR3: TGTGCCAGCAGGGAGGAAATTTATGGCTACACCTTC. Translation: CASREEIYGYTF. Supplemented by reference TRBV2 and TRBJ1-2, the full variable domain reads EPEVTQTPSHQVTQMGQEVILRCVPISNHLYFYWYRQILGQKVEFLVSFYNNEISEKSEIFDDQFSVERPDGSNFTLKIRSTKLEDSAMYFCASREEIYGYTFGSGTRLTVV.